This paragraph reports one T cell receptor (beta chain). Its target is unknown. CDR3 size: 14 residues. Deletions cut 3 bases from V and 6 bases from J, with 15 bases between. Germline-derived CDR1 and CDR2 are SGHNT and YYREEE (reference sequence). This specimen comes from a study of T cell repertoires in cytomegalovirus infection. Study in general: Well-studied HLA-B-restricted CMV epitopes were used in the study alongside recently identified HLA-C-restricted ones.

TCRdb re-called the reads through MiXCR, storing one row per CDR3 protein. The data contain under 150,000 distinct CDR3 sequences, over 30% of them singletons. The starting material was CD8+ T cells from cultured PBMCs, obtained from culture after CMV antigen stimulation. V gene TRBV5-4 combines with J gene TRBJ1-2; D call uncertain. This sequence originates from a human donor in good health (CMV status not recorded). Some clones in this sample may be carry-over from other donors' samples. Written as DNA, the CDR3 is TGTGCCAGCAGCTATCGGACTACACTGGATGGCTACACCTTC. Translated: CASSYRTTLDGYTF.